Included here is one TCR beta chain sequence, with context. This entry is derived from a study of blood T cell repertoires in COVID-19. Study in general: The study drew acute and convalescent COVID-19 samples from the United States, Italy and Spain. From T cells, B-cell-depleted T cells, or PBMCs came the material, which was cDNA or gDNA.

As processed by the authors: By means of reference gene primer amplification, nucleated cell counts were estimated. Only in-frame clones appear in the TCRdb table, and some are missing; sequencing was by immunoSEQ multiplex PCR. That table is the source of V, J and clone size, and D and trimming were worked out from the DNA. The table records 55,000 to 65,000 clones, around 87% of them present only once. The material sequenced was peripheral blood. This sequence originates from a man in his sixties with active or convalescent COVID-19.

CDR3 sequence (DNA): TGTGCCAGTAGTCGAAACTTTGACAGCTCCTATAATTCACCCCTCCACTTT. It is translated as CASSRNFDSSYNSPLHF. The chain combines TRBV19 with TRBJ1-6; TRBD1 is a possible D gene (5 bases). Trimming cost V 5 bases and J 0 bases, with 14 bases left between them. The CDR3 runs to 17 residues. The germline gives CDR1 LNHDA, CDR2 SQIVND (reference sequence).